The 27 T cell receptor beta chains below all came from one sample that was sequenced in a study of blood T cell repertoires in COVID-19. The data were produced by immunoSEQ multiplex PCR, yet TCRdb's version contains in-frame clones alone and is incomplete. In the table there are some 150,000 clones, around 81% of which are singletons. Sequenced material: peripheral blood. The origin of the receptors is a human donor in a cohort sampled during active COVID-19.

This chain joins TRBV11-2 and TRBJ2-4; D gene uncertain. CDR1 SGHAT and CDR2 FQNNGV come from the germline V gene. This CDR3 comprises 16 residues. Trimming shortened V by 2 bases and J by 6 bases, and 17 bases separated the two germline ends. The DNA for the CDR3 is TGTGCCAGCAGCTTAATTTGGGCTACTGTGGGAAACATTCAGTACTTC. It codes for CASSLIWATVGNIQYF.

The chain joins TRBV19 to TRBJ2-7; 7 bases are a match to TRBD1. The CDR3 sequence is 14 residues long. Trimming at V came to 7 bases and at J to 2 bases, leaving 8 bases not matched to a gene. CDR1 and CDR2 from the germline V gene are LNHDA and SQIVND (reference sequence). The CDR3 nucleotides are TGTGCCAGTACCCGGACAGGACGAACCTACGAGCAGTACTTC. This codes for CASTRTGRTYEQYF.

This CDR3 reads CASSAAGTYEQYF. The CDR3 DNA is TGTGCCAGTAGTGCAGCAGGGACCTACGAGCAGTACTTC. The V gene is TRBV19, the J gene TRBJ2-7, with a tentative D call TRBD1 (5 bases). CDR3 length: 13 amino acids. V was pared by 5 bases and J by 2 bases, with 10 bases between. The germline gives CDR1 LNHDA, CDR2 SQIVND (reference sequence).

The chain's CDR3 is CASSPSTGDYEQYF. CDR3 bases: TGTGCCAGCTCACCATCTACAGGAGACTACGAGCAGTACTTC. This chain links TRBV18 with TRBJ2-7; tentatively, D is TRBD1 (5 bases). In germline, CDR1 is KGHSH, CDR2 LQKENI. This CDR3 comprises 14 residues. The V and J ends lost 2 bases and 3 bases respectively, with 11 bases between them.

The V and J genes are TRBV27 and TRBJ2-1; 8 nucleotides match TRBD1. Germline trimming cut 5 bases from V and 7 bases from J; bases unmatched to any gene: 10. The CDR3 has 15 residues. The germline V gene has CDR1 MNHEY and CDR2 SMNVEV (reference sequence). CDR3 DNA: TGTGCCAGCAGTCCCCAGGGGGCGCGGACGAATGAGCAGTTCTTC. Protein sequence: CASSPQGARTNEQFF.

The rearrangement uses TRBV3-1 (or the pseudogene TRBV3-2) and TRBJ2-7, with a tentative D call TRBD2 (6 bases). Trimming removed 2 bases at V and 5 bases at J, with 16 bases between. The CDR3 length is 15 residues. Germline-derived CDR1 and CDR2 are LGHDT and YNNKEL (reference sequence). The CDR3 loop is CASSQTSVGGNEQYF. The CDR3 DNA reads TGTGCCAGCAGCCAAACTTCCGTCGGAGGGAACGAGCAGTACTTC.

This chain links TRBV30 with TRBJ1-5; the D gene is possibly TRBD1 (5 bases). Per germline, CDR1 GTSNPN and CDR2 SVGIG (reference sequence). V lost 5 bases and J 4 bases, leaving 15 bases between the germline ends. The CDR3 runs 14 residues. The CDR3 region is CAWSVAGNNQPQHF. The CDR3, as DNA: TGTGCCTGGTCAGTGGCAGGGAATAATCAGCCCCAGCATTTT. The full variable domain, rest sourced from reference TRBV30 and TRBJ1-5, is SQTIHQWPATLVQPVGSPLSLECTVEGTSNPNLYWYRQAAGRGLQLLFYSVGIGQISSEVPQNLSASRPQDRQFILSSKKLLLSDSGFYLCAWSVAGNNQPQHFGDGTRLSIL.

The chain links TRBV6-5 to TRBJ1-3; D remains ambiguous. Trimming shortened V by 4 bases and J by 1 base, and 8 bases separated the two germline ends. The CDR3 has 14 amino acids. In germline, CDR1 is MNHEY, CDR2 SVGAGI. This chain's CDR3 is CASSSLVSGNTIYF. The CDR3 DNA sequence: TGTGCCAGCAGTTCTCTCGTTTCTGGAAACACCATATATTTT.

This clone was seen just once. The chain's CDR3 is CASSHPRMGGNEQFF. CDR3 in DNA: TGCGCCAGCAGCCACCCCCGGATGGGGGGCAATGAGCAGTTCTTC. The V and J genes are TRBV4-3 and TRBJ2-1; the D gene is possibly TRBD2 (6 bases). The CDR3 spans 15 residues. CDR1 and CDR2 (germline): LGHNA, YSLEER. V dropped 3 bases and J dropped 6 bases, with 15 bases sitting between them.

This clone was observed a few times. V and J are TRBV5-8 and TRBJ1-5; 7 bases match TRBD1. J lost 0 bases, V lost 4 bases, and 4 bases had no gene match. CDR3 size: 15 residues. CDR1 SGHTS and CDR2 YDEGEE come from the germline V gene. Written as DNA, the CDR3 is TGTGCCAGCAGCCTAGGGACAGCTAGCAATCAGCCCCAGCATTTT. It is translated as CASSLGTASNQPQHF. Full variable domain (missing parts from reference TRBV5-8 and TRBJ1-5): EAGVTQSPTHLIKTRGQQATLRCSPISGHTSVYWYQQALGLGLQFLLWYDEGEERNRGNFPPRFSGRQFPNYSSELNVNALELEDSALYLCASSLGTASNQPQHFGDGTRLSIL.

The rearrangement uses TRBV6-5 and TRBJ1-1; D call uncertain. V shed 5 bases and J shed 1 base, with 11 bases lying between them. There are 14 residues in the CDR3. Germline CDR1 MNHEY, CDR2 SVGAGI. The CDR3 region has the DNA TGTGCCAGCAGTAACCACAGAGAGAACACTGAAGCTTTCTTT. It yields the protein CASSNHRENTEAFF.

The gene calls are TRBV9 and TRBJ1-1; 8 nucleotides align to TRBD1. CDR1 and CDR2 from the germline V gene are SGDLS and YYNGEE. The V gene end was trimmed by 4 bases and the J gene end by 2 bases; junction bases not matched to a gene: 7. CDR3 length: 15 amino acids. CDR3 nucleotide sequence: TGTGCCAGCAGCCCCGGGACAGGATTTAACACTGAAGCTTTCTTT. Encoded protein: CASSPGTGFNTEAFF.

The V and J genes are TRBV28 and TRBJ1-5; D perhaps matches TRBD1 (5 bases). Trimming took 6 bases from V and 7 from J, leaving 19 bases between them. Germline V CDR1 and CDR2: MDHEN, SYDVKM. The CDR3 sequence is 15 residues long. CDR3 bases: TGTGCCAGCAGCCCACCTGGGTGGCGGGGCCAGCCCCAGCATTTT. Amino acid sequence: CASSPPGWRGQPQHF. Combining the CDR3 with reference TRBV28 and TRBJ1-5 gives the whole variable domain DVKVTQSSRYLVKRTGEKVFLECVQDMDHENMFWYRQDPGLGLRLIYFSYDVKMKEKGDIPEGYSVSREKKERFSLILESASTNQTSMYLCASSPPGWRGQPQHFGDGTRLSIL.

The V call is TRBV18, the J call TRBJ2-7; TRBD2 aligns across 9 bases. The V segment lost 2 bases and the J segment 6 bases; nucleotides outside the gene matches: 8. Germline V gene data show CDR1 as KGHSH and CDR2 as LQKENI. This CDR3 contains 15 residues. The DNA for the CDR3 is TGTGCCAGCTCACCAGGGCTAGCGGGAATAGGCGAGCAGTACTTC. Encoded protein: CASSPGLAGIGEQYF.

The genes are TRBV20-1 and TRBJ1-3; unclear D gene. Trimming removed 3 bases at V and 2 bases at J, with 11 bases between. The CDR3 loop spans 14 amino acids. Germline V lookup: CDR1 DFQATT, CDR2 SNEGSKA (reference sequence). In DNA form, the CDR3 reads TGCAGTGCTAGTTTAGGCGGGCCTGGAAACACCATATATTTT. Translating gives CSASLGGPGNTIYF.

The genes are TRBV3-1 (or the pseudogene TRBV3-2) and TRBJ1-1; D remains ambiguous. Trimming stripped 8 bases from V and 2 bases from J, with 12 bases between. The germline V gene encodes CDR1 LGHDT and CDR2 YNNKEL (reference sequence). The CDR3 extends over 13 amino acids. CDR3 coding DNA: TGTGCCAGCTCGCTGGGAGGAAACACTGAAGCTTTCTTT. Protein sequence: CASSLGGNTEAFF.

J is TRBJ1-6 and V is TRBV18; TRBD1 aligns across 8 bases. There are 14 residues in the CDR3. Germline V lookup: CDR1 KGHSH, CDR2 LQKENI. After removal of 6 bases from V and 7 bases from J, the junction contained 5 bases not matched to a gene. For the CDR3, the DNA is TGTGCCAGCTCCTTGGACAGGGACAATTCACCCCTCCACTTT. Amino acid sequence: CASSLDRDNSPLHF.

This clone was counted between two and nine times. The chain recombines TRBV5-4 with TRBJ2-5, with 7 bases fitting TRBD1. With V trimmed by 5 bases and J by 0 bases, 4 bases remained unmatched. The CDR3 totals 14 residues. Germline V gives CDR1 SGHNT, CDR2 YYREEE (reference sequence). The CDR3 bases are TGTGCCAGCAGTTCGGGACAGTACCAAGAGACCCAGTACTTC. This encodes CASSSGQYQETQYF.

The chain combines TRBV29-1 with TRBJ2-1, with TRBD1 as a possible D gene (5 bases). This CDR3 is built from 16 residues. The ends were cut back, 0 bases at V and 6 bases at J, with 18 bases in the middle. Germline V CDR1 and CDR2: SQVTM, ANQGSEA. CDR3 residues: CSVEDRARKGVNEQFF. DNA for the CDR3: TGCAGCGTTGAAGATCGGGCACGCAAAGGGGTCAATGAGCAGTTCTTC.

CDR3 residues: CASSLGGARRQELFF. CDR3 nucleotide sequence: TGTGCCAGCAGCTTAGGGGGAGCGAGGCGCCAAGAACTGTTTTTT. The V and J genes are TRBV7-8 and TRBJ1-4, with D uncertain. The CDR3 totals 15 residues. Germline V gives CDR1 SGHVS, CDR2 FQNEAQ. Trimming removed 1 base at V and 12 bases at J, with 18 bases between.

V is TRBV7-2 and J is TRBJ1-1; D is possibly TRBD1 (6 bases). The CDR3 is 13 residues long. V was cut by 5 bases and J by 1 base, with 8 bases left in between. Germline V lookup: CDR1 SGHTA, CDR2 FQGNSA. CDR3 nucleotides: TGTGCCAGCAGCGAGGGACAGAACACTGAAGCTTTCTTT. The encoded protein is CASSEGQNTEAFF.

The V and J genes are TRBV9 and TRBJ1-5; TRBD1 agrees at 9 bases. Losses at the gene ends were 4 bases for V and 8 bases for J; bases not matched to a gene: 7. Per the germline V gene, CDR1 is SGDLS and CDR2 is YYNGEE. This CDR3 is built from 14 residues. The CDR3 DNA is TGTGCCAGCAGCTCAGGGACAGGGACAAAGCCCCAGCATTTT. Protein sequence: CASSSGTGTKPQHF.

CDR3 DNA sequence: TGCGCCAGCAGCTTGCTCCGGGGCACAGATACGCAGTATTTT. Translating it yields CASSLLRGTDTQYF. The chain couples TRBV5-1 to TRBJ2-3, with no clear D. Trimming cost V 1 base and J 1 base, with 7 bases left between them. CDR1 and CDR2 from the germline V gene are SGHRS and YFSETQ. The CDR3 extends over 14 amino acids.

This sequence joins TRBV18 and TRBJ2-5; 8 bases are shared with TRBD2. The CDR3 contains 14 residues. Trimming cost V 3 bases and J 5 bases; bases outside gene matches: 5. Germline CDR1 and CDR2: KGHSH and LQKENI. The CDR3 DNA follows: TGTGCCAGCTCACCTAGCGGCGGGAGGGAGACCCAGTACTTC. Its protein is CASSPSGGRETQYF.

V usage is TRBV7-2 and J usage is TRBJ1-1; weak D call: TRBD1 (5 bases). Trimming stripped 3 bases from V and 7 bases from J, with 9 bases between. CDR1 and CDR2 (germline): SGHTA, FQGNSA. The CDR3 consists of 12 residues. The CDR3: CASSLGLSEAFF. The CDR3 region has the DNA TGTGCCAGCAGCTTGGGGCTCAGTGAAGCTTTCTTT.

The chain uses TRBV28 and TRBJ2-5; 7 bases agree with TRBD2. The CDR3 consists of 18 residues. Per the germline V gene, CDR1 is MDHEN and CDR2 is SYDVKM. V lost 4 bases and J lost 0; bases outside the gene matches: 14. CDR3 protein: CASSYRGLGSLYQETQYF. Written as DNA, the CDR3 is TGTGCCAGCAGTTATAGAGGACTAGGGTCCCTTTACCAAGAGACCCAGTACTTC.

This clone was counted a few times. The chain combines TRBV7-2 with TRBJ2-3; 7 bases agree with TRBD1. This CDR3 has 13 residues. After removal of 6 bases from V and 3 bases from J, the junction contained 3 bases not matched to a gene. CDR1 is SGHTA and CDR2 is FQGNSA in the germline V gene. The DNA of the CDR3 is TGTGCCAGCAGTGGACAGGTGACAGATACGCAGTATTTT. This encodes CASSGQVTDTQYF.